A selection of T cell receptor beta chains follows, all from one sample in a study of glioma-infiltrating T cells. TCRdb re-called the multiplex PCR reads with MiXCR, one entry per CDR3 protein. The sample consists of around 150,000 distinct CDR3 sequences, 35% to 50% of them appearing once. Sequenced: glioma tissue, nonneoplastic brain tissue, or PBMCs (not recorded which). These receptors originate from a human donor with low-grade glioma or glioblastoma, undergoing nonglioma brain surgery, or in good health (not recorded which). Both conserved end residues are part of each CDR3. Each record gives: D gene, V gene, J gene, clone size, CDR3 DNA, CDR3 protein. The D gene is left open where the match is weak. Clone size is stated in some rows and not others, as once, few, many or a class when expanded.

.	TRBV6-2/TRBV6-3	TRBJ2-1	.	TGCGCCAGCAGCTTAGCGGTAGGTGAGCAGTTCTTC	CASSLAVGEQFF
.	TRBV7-9	TRBJ2-3	.	TGTGCCAGCAGCTTAGGTGGCTCAGGAGATACGCAGTATTTT	CASSLGGSGDTQYF
.	TRBV27	TRBJ2-5	few	TGTGCCAGCAGTTATGGGTCCCGCGGACACTCGGTTGAGACCCAGTACTTC	CASSYGSRGHSVETQYF
TRBD2	TRBV27	TRBJ2-3	.	TGTGCCAGCAGTTTAGAAGCGGGAGGGAAAGATACGCAGTATTTT	CASSLEAGGKDTQYF
.	TRBV7-2	TRBJ2-1	.	TGTGCCAGCAGCTCCGGACGAGGGAATGAGCAGTTCTTC	CASSSGRGNEQFF
.	TRBV6-1	TRBJ2-1	few	TGTGCCAGCAGTGAAAATCAGGGCCCCTACAATGAGCAGTTCTTC	CASSENQGPYNEQFF
TRBD2	TRBV6-2/TRBV6-3	TRBJ2-3	few	TGTGCCAGCAGTTCACGGACTAGCGGGAGCGGAGGACAGTATTTT	CASSSRTSGSGGQYF
.	TRBV4-3	TRBJ2-2	.	TGCGCCAGCAGCCCAGACCAGGAAGCCCCAACCGGGGAGCTGTTTTTT	CASSPDQEAPTGELFF
TRBD1	TRBV10-3	TRBJ1-1	.	TGTGCCATCAGGGACAGGGACACTGAAGCTTTCTTT	CAIRDRDTEAFF
.	TRBV27	TRBJ2-1	.	TGTGCCAGCAGTTTATCCCCCCCGGGGGAAGAGCAGTTCTTC	CASSLSPPGEEQFF
.	TRBV27	TRBJ2-1	once	TGTGCCAGCGGGGGGGCGGATGAGCAGTTCTTC	CASGGADEQFF
.	TRBV4-1	TRBJ1-1	few	TGCGCCAGCAGCCAAGATATGGGCTACACTGAAGCTTTCTTT	CASSQDMGYTEAFF
TRBD2	TRBV20-1	TRBJ2-1	.	TGCAGTGCTAGAGATCTCACTAGCGGGAGGAGCTTTAGTGAGCAGTTCTTC	CSARDLTSGRSFSEQFF
TRBD1	TRBV20-1	TRBJ2-7	.	TGCAGTGCTAGGCACAGGGGGCCCGCCTCCTACGAGCAGTACTTC	CSARHRGPASYEQYF
.	TRBV11-3	TRBJ2-3	.	TGTGCCAGCAGCTTAGGTTCGACCCCCAGAAGTACGCAGTATTTT	CASSLGSTPRSTQYF
.	TRBV7-2	TRBJ2-1	.	TGTGCCAGCAGCTCAGAAATTTACCCTGGTTACAATGAGCAGTTCTTC	CASSSEIYPGYNEQFF
.	TRBV7-2	TRBJ2-7	.	TGTGCCAGCAGCTTTCAGGGCTCCTACGAGCAGTACTTC	CASSFQGSYEQYF
TRBD2	TRBV12-3/TRBV12-4	TRBJ2-1	few	TGTGCCAGCAGTCTAGCTAGCGGGGGACCCTCCTACAATGAGCAGTTCTTC	CASSLASGGPSYNEQFF
.	TRBV30	TRBJ2-7	.	TGTGCCTGGAGTGTACCGACGTACCCAGAGAAGCAGTACTTC	CAWSVPTYPEKQYF
TRBD1	TRBV6-1	TRBJ1-1	few	TGTGCCAGCAGTGGACAGGGGAACACTGAAGCTTTCTTT	CASSGQGNTEAFF
.	TRBV20-1	TRBJ1-3	few	TGCAGTGCGCGGTCTCCCGGAAACACCATATATTTT	CSARSPGNTIYF
TRBD1	TRBV5-5	TRBJ1-2	.	TGTGCCAGCAGCACGACAGGGGACGCGGACTATGGCTACACCTTC	CASSTTGDADYGYTF
.	TRBV2	TRBJ1-5	few	TGTGCCAGCAGTGAAACCAGGGATCAGCCCCAGCATTTT	CASSETRDQPQHF
.	TRBV27	TRBJ2-3	.	TGTGCCAGCAGTTTAGTCACTACTGGCTCTACGCAGTATTTT	CASSLVTTGSTQYF
TRBD1	TRBV28	TRBJ2-3	few	TGTGCCATCAGTGACAGGGCAACAGATACGCAGTATTTT	CAISDRATDTQYF
.	TRBV7-9	TRBJ2-1	.	TGTGCCAGCAGCCCCCGGGCTCGCTCCTACAATGAGCAGTTCTTC	CASSPRARSYNEQFF
TRBD1	TRBV20-1	TRBJ2-1	many	TGCAGTGCTCCCACCAGGGGGCTCGCCTACAATGAGCAGTTCTTC	CSAPTRGLAYNEQFF
.	TRBV12-3/TRBV12-4	TRBJ1-5	.	TGTGCCAGCAGTGTGACAGGTAGCAATCAGCCCCAGCATTTT	CASSVTGSNQPQHF
.	TRBV20-1	TRBJ2-7	few	TGCAGTGCAAACGCTCAGAACTCCTACGAGCAGTACTTC	CSANAQNSYEQYF
.	TRBV27	TRBJ2-3	.	TGTGCCAGCAGTCCCCTGGGTTATGCGCAGTATTTT	CASSPLGYAQYF
.	TRBV19	TRBJ1-1	.	TGTGCCGGTAGTATAGATCTGGAGAACACTGAAGCTTTCTTT	CAGSIDLENTEAFF
.	TRBV28	TRBJ1-1	.	TGTGCCAGCAGTTGGTACGGGGTGAACACTGAAGCTTTCTTT	CASSWYGVNTEAFF
.	TRBV20-1	TRBJ2-5	.	TGCAGTGCTAGGACAGCGGGCCTGGAGACCCAGTACTTC	CSARTAGLETQYF
TRBD1	TRBV6-1	TRBJ2-1	.	TGTGCCAGCAGTGAAATACAGGGGAATGAGCAGTTCTTC	CASSEIQGNEQFF
TRBD2	TRBV6-2/TRBV6-3	TRBJ2-1	medium-sized	TGTGCCAGCAGTTACGAACTAGCGGGGACCTACAATGAGCAGTTCTTC	CASSYELAGTYNEQFF
.	TRBV20-1	TRBJ2-1	few	TGCAGTGCGTCACTAGCCGGCTCCTACAATGAGCAGTTCTTC	CSASLAGSYNEQFF
.	TRBV6-1	TRBJ1-1	many	TGTGCCAGCAGACTACGACACGGGAACACTGAAGCTTTCTTT	CASRLRHGNTEAFF
TRBD2	TRBV6-1	TRBJ2-7	many	TGTGCCAGCAGTCCTGGGACTAGCGGGAGATACGAGCAGTACTTC	CASSPGTSGRYEQYF
TRBD1	TRBV5-1	TRBJ2-5	.	TGCGCCAGCAGCTCGACAGGGGATCAAGAGACCCGGTACTTC	CASSSTGDQETRYF
.	TRBV4-1	TRBJ1-1	.	TGCGCCAGCAGCCAAGATGGAGGGGTCGGGGCTTTCTTT	CASSQDGGVGAFF
.	TRBV20-1	TRBJ2-3	few	TGCAGTGCTAGACTACCCAGAATAGGGGATACGCAGTATTTT	CSARLPRIGDTQYF
TRBD1	TRBV10-2	TRBJ1-2	.	TGCGCCAGCCAAAAACAGGGGTCGACGGGCTACACCTTC	CASQKQGSTGYTF
.	TRBV20-1	TRBJ2-1	.	TGCAGTGCGAGAGGCTACAATGAGAAGTTCTTC	CSARGYNEKFF
.	TRBV6-2/TRBV6-3	TRBJ2-3	.	TGTGCCAGCAGTTACTCCCTAGCTTCGTCAGATACGCAGTATTTT	CASSYSLASSDTQYF
TRBD2	TRBV20-1	TRBJ2-7	many	TGCAGTGCTACTAGCGGATACGAGCAGTACTTC	CSATSGYEQYF
.	TRBV28	TRBJ1-2	.	TGTGCCAGCAGCCTAAGACTTCAAATAGGGTCTGGCTACACCTTC	CASSLRLQIGSGYTF
.	TRBV12-3/TRBV12-4	TRBJ1-3	.	TGTGCCAGCAGTTCAGTGGGTAACACCATATATTTT	CASSSVGNTIYF
.	TRBV27	TRBJ1-2	.	TGTGCCAGCAGGCCGTCAGACTACTATGGCTACACCTTC	CASRPSDYYGYTF
TRBD2	TRBV7-6	TRBJ2-3	.	TGTGCCCGCAGCTTTGGAACTAGCGCTAGCACAGATACGCAGTATTTT	CARSFGTSASTDTQYF
TRBD2	TRBV4-1	TRBJ2-5	.	TGCGCCAGCAGCCAAGCCAGCGGGAGGAGCCAAGAGACCCAGTACTTC	CASSQASGRSQETQYF
.	TRBV4-3	TRBJ2-1	few	TGCGCCAGCAGCCAAGTCATCGGCCGGGGGGCAGCATACAATGAGCAGTTCTTC	CASSQVIGRGAAYNEQFF
TRBD2	TRBV6-1	TRBJ2-5	few	TGTGCCAGCAGCGAGACCGGGACTAGCGGCCAAGAGACCCAGTACTTC	CASSETGTSGQETQYF
.	TRBV20-1	TRBJ2-3	.	TGCAGTGCTACGGGGAAAGGAGACACAGATACGCAGTATTTT	CSATGKGDTDTQYF
.	TRBV4-1	TRBJ2-1	.	TGCGCCAGCAGCAAAGTTTATAGTCCATACAATGAGCAGTTCTTC	CASSKVYSPYNEQFF
TRBD1	TRBV7-2	TRBJ2-5	.	TGTGCCAGCAGTTACCGGACAGGTTCAGAGACCCAGTACTTC	CASSYRTGSETQYF
.	TRBV2	TRBJ2-3	.	TGTGCCAGCAGTGGATTAGATCAGGGCTATACGCAGTATTTT	CASSGLDQGYTQYF
TRBD2	TRBV6-1	TRBJ2-5	few	TGTGCCAGCAGTCCCGGGACTAGCGGAGCACCTAGGGAGACCCAGTACTTC	CASSPGTSGAPRETQYF
TRBD1	TRBV28	TRBJ2-7	.	TGTGCCAGCAGGAGCGGGACAGGGCATTACGAGCAGTACTTC	CASRSGTGHYEQYF
TRBD1	TRBV25-1	TRBJ2-1	.	TGTGCCAGCAGGTTCCGGGACAGGGTCGACAATGAGCAGTTCTTC	CASRFRDRVDNEQFF